Listed below are T cell receptor beta chains from one sample, sequenced in a study of blood T cell repertoires in COVID-19. Data came from immunoSEQ multiplex PCR; TCRdb stores just in-frame clones and leaves some out. The sample has 200,000 to 250,000 clones, roughly 80% seen once; the top ten hold about 1.3%. The specimen was PBMCs or T cells enriched from blood (not recorded which). The source is a middle-aged woman with acute COVID-19. CDR3s include the opening cysteine and the closing phenylalanine or tryptophan. A D gene is named only where the DNA matches it firmly. Rows give clone size only sometimes, using once, few, many, or a class for an expanded clone.

>TRBV7-2|.|once|TRBJ1-2
CASSLFGPGTF
.
>TRBV12-3/TRBV12-4|.|.|TRBJ1-4
CASSLEFEKLFF
TGTGCCAGCAGTTTGGAGTTTGAAAAACTGTTTTTT
>TRBV5-1|.|.|TRBJ2-7
CASSLDYFSYEQYF
TGCGCCAGCAGCCTCGACTACTTCTCCTACGAGCAGTACTTC
>TRBV6-5|TRBD2|.|TRBJ2-3
CASSYRTSGVTDTQYF
TGTGCCAGCAGTTACCGGACTAGCGGGGTGACAGATACGCAGTATTTT
>TRBV11-2|.|.|TRBJ1-3
CASSSDRNSGNTIYF
TGTGCCAGCAGCTCCGACAGGAACTCTGGAAACACCATATATTTT
>TRBV5-1|TRBD1|.|TRBJ2-7
CASSLTGAPTYEQYF
TGCGCCAGCAGCTTAACAGGGGCCCCTACCTACGAGCAGTACTTC
>TRBV7-8|TRBD2|.|TRBJ2-5
CASSRPGLAGSQETQYF
TGTGCCAGCAGCCGACCGGGACTAGCGGGGTCCCAAGAGACCCAGTACTTC
>TRBV2|.|.|TRBJ1-2
CASSASGYARGYTF
TGTGCCAGCAGTGCGTCGGGGTACGCCAGGGGCTACACCTTC
>TRBV3-1/TRBV3-2|TRBD2|.|TRBJ2-1
CASSLGLAAYNEQFF
TGTGCCAGCAGCCTCGGACTAGCGGCATACAATGAGCAGTTCTTC
>TRBV10-3|TRBD1|.|TRBJ1-2
CAIRGQGDSNYGYTF
TGTGCCATCAGGGGACAGGGGGATTCTAACTATGGCTACACCTTC
>TRBV28|.|many|TRBJ2-7
CASSQVQSVYEQYF
TGTGCCAGCAGCCAGGTCCAGTCGGTCTACGAGCAGTACTTC
>TRBV18|TRBD1|.|TRBJ1-6
CASSRDRGNSPLHF
TGTGCCAGCTCACGGGACAGGGGAAATTCACCCCTCCACTTT
>TRBV11-2|.|.|TRBJ2-3
CASRPIADTQYF
TGTGCCAGCAGACCAATAGCAGATACGCAGTATTTT
>TRBV4-2|TRBD1|.|TRBJ2-1
CASSAIQGNEQFF
TGTGCCAGCAGCGCCATACAGGGGAATGAGCAGTTCTTC
>TRBV6-5|TRBD1|few|TRBJ2-5
CASRYDRGREKTQYF
TGTGCCAGCCGGTACGACAGGGGCCGAGAAAAGACCCAGTACTTC
>TRBV4-3|.|.|TRBJ2-2
CASSQETADTGELFF
TGCGCCAGCAGCCAAGAAACAGCCGACACCGGGGAGCTGTTTTTT
>TRBV5-1|TRBD2|.|TRBJ2-5
CASSLAGGYGETQYF
TGCGCCAGCAGCTTGGCGGGAGGGTATGGGGAGACCCAGTACTTC
>TRBV6-6|.|few|TRBJ1-2
CASRLQDLDGYTF
TGTGCCAGCAGGCTCCAGGATCTCGATGGCTACACCTTC
>TRBV6-5|.|.|TRBJ1-2
CASSNGGKRYGYTF
TGTGCCAGCAGCAACGGGGGGAAGCGATATGGCTACACCTTC
>TRBV25-1|.|.|TRBJ1-2
CASSEWEDRHGYTF
TGTGCCAGCAGTGAATGGGAGGATCGTCATGGCTACACCTTC
>TRBV6-5|.|.|TRBJ2-2
CASSFLGELFF
TGTGCCAGCAGTTTCCTCGGGGAGCTGTTTTTT
>TRBV3-1/TRBV3-2|.|.|TRBJ1-5
CASSQDAGLGQPQHF
TGTGCCAGCAGCCAAGACGCCGGTCTCGGGCAGCCCCAGCATTTT
>TRBV19|TRBD2|.|TRBJ2-5
CASSPRASGGGLTNQYF
TGTGCCAGTAGTCCAAGGGCTAGCGGGGGGGGCCTTACCAACCAGTACTTC
>TRBV23-1|.|.|TRBJ1-5
CASSQSGGQGSNQPQHF
TGCGCCAGCAGTCAATCGGGGGGGCAAGGAAGCAATCAGCCCCAGCATTTT
>TRBV7-2|TRBD2|.|TRBJ2-2
CASSPRLAGVDTGELFF
TGTGCCAGCAGCCCTCGACTAGCGGGGGTTGACACCGGGGAGCTGTTTTTT
>TRBV7-9|TRBD1|.|TRBJ1-5
CASSTDREKNQPQHF
TGTGCCAGCAGCACCGACAGGGAAAAAAATCAGCCCCAGCATTTT
>TRBV5-5|.|.|TRBJ1-2
CASSPGGGFGYTF
TGTGCCAGCAGCCCGGGAGGGGGGTTTGGCTACACCTTC
>TRBV3-1/TRBV3-2|TRBD1|.|TRBJ2-7
CASTPTGYYEQYF
TGTGCCAGCACCCCGACAGGGTATTACGAGCAGTACTTC
>TRBV4-1|.|.|TRBJ2-7
CASSRGLSYEQYF
TGCGCCAGCAGCCGGGGACTTAGCTACGAGCAGTACTTC
>TRBV9|TRBD1|.|TRBJ1-1
CASSQQQGLGPHGDTEAFF
TGTGCCAGCAGCCAGCAACAGGGGTTGGGCCCGCATGGAGACACTGAAGCTTTCTTT
>TRBV7-9|.|once|TRBJ2-7
CASSWDTNYEQYF
TGTGCCAGCAGCTGGGACACCAACTACGAGCAGTACTTC
>TRBV11-2|.|once|TRBJ1-5
CASSLEGAQPQHF
TGTGCCAGCAGCTTAGAAGGGGCCCAGCCCCAGCATTTT
>TRBV11-2|.|few|TRBJ1-6
CASSPGNSPLHF
TGTGCCAGCAGCCCGGGGAATTCACCCCTCCACTTT
>TRBV11-2|.|.|TRBJ2-5
CASSLVSGGRETQYF
TGTGCCAGCAGCTTAGTCTCCGGGGGAAGAGAGACCCAGTACTTC
>TRBV11-3|TRBD2|.|TRBJ2-7
CASSLAGGLDYEQYF
TGTGCCAGCAGCTTAGCGGGGGGACTAGACTACGAGCAGTACTTC
>TRBV19|.|.|TRBJ2-2
CASSILRGINTGELFF
TGTGCCAGTAGTATACTTCGAGGGATTAACACCGGGGAGCTGTTTTTT
>TRBV4-2|.|.|TRBJ1-5
CASSQDTGENQPQHF
TGTGCCAGCAGCCAAGATACGGGGGAGAATCAGCCCCAGCATTTT
>TRBV9|.|.|TRBJ1-2
CASSVEGGLKDGYTF
TGTGCCAGCAGCGTAGAGGGAGGATTAAAGGATGGCTACACCTTC
>TRBV7-9|.|.|TRBJ1-3
CASSLVHQETGNTIYF
TGTGCCAGCAGCTTAGTTCACCAGGAAACTGGAAACACCATATATTTT
>TRBV5-4|TRBD1|.|TRBJ2-2
CASSLEAGGRAGELFF
TGTGCCAGCAGCTTGGAGGCAGGGGGCAGAGCCGGGGAGCTGTTTTTT
>TRBV27|.|.|TRBJ2-1
CASSLSPRGRQFF
TGTGCCAGCAGTTTATCCCCCCGGGGAAGGCAGTTCTTC
>TRBV25-1|.|.|TRBJ2-1
CASSEAARVNEQFF
TGTGCCAGCAGTGAGGCAGCCAGGGTTAATGAGCAGTTCTTC
>TRBV10-3|.|.|TRBJ2-1
CAISETGYNEQFF
TGTGCCATCAGTGAAACAGGGTACAATGAGCAGTTCTTC
>TRBV9|.|.|TRBJ1-4
CASSVEPQATNEKLFF
TGTGCCAGCAGCGTAGAGCCGCAGGCTACGAATGAAAAACTGTTTTTT